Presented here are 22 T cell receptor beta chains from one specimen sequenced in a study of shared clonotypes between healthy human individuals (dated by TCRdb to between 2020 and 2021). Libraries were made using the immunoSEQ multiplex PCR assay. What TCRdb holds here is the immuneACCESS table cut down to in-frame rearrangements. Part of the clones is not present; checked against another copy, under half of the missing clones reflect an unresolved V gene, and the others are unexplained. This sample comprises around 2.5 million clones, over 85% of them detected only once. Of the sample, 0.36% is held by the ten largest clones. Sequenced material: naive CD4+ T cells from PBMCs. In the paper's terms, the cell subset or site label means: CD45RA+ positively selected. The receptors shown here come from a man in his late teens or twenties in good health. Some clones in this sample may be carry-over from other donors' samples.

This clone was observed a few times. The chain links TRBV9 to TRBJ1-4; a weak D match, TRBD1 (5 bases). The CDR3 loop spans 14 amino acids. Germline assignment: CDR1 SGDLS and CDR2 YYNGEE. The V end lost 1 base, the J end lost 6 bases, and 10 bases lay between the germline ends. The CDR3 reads CASSVRDGYEKLFF. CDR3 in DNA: TGTGCCAGCAGCGTAAGGGACGGATATGAAAAACTGTTTTTT.

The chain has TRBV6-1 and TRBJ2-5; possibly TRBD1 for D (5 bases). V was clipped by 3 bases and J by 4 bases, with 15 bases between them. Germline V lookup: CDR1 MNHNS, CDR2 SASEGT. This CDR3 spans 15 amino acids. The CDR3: CASSDWTRQGETQYF. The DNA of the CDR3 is TGTGCCAGCAGTGATTGGACACGCCAGGGAGAGACCCAGTACTTC.

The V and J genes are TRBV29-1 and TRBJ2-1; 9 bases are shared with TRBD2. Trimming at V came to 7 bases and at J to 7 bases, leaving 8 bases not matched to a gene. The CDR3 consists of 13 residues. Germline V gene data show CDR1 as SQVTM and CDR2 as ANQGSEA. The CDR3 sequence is CSAERLAENEQFF. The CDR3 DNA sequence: TGCAGCGCCGAGCGACTAGCGGAAAATGAGCAGTTCTTC.

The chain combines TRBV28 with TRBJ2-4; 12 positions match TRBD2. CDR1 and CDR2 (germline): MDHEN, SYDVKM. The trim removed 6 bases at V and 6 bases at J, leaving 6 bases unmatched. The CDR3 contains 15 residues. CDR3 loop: CASRRPGLAGNIQYF. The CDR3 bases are TGTGCCAGCAGACGACCGGGACTAGCGGGAAACATTCAGTACTTC.

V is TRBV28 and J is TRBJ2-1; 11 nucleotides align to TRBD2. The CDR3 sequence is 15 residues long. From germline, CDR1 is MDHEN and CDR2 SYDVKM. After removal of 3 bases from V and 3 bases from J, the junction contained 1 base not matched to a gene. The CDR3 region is CASSFGTSGYNEQFF. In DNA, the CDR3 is TGTGCCAGCAGTTTCGGGACTAGCGGCTACAATGAGCAGTTCTTC.

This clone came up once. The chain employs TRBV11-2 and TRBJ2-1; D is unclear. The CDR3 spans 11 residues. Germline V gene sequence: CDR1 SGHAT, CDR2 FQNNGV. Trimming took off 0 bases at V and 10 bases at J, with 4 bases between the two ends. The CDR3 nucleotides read TGTGCCAGCAGCTTAGACCGGGAGCAGTTCTTC. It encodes CASSLDREQFF.

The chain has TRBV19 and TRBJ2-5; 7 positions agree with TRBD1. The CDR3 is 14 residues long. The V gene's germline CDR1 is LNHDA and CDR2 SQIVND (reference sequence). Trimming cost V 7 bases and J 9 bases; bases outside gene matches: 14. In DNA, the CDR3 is TGTGCCAGTAAGAGTCAGGGACAGAAGTCCCCCCAGTACTTC. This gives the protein CASKSQGQKSPQYF.

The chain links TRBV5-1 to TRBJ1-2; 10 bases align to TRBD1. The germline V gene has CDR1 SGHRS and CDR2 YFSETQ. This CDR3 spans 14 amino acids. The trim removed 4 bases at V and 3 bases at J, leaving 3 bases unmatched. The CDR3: CASSQDRGYYGYTF. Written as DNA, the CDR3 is TGCGCCAGCAGCCAGGACAGGGGGTACTATGGCTACACCTTC.

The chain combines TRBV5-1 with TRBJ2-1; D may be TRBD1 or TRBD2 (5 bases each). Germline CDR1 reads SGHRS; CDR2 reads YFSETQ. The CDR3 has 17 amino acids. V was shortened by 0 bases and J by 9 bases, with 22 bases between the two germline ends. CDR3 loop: CASSLALDSTGTGEQFF. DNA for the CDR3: TGCGCCAGCAGCTTGGCACTGGATTCAACGGGGACCGGTGAGCAGTTCTTC.

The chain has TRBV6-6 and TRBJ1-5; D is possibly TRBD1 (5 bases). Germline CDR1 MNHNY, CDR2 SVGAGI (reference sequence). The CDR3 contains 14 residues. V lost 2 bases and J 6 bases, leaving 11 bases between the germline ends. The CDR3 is CASSYAGGSQPQHF. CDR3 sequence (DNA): TGTGCCAGCAGTTACGCCGGGGGAAGTCAGCCCCAGCATTTT.

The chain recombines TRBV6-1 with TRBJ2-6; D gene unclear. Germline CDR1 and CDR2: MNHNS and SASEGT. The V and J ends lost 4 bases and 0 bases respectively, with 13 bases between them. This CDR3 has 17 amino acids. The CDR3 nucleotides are TGTGCCAGCAGTGCCCGAGGTCGCTCCTCTGGGGCCAACGTCCTGACTTTC. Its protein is CASSARGRSSGANVLTF.

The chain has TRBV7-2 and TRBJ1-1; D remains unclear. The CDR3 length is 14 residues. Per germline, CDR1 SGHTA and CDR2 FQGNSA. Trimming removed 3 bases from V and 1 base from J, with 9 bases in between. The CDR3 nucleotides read TGTGCCAGCAGCTTTGCGACGAAGAACACTGAAGCTTTCTTT. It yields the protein CASSFATKNTEAFF.

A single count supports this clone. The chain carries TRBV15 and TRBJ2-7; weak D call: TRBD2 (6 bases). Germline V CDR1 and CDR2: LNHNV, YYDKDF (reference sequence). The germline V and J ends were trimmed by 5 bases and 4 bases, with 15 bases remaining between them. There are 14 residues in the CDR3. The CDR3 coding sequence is TGTGCCACCAGCGGGGCGGGATCGCTTTACGAGCAGTACTTC. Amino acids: CATSGAGSLYEQYF.

The CDR3 region is CASSQAAGQVNTEAFF. The CDR3 bases are TGTGCCAGCAGCCAAGCCGCAGGGCAAGTGAACACTGAAGCTTTCTTT. This chain joins TRBV4-2 and TRBJ1-1; tentative D call: TRBD1 (5 bases). The CDR3 is 16 residues long. CDR1 is LGHNA and CDR2 is YNFKEQ in the germline V gene. Trimming stripped 1 base from V and 0 bases from J, with 12 bases between.

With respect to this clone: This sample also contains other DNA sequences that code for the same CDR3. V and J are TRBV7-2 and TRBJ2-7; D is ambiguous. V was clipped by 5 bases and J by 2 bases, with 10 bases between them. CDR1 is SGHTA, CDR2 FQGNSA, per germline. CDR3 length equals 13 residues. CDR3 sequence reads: CASSLGPPYEQYF. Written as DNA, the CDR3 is TGTGCCAGCAGCCTAGGCCCCCCCTACGAGCAGTACTTC.

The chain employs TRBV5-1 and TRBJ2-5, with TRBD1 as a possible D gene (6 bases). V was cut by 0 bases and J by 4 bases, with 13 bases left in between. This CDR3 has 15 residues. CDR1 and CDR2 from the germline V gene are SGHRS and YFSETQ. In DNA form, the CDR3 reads TGCGCCAGCAGCTTGGTATCAGGGGTTGGAGAGACCCAGTACTTC. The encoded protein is CASSLVSGVGETQYF.

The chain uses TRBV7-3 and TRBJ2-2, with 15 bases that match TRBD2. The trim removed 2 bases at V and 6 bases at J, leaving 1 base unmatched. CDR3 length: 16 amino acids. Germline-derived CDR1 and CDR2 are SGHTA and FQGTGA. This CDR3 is CASSLGTSGRSGELFF. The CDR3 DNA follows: TGTGCCAGCAGCTTAGGGACTAGCGGGAGGTCCGGGGAGCTGTTTTTT.

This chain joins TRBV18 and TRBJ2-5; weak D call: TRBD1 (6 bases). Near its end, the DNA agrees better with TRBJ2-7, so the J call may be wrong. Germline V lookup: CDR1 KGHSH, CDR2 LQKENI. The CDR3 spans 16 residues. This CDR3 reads CASSLRTARSSYEQYF. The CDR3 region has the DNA TGTGCCAGCTCACTGCGGACAGCAAGAAGCTCCTACGAGCAGTACTTC.

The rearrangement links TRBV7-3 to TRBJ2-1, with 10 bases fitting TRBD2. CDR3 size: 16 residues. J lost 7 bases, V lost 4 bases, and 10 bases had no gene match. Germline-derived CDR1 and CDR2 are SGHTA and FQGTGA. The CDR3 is CASSSLAGALINEQFF. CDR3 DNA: TGTGCCAGCAGCTCGCTAGCGGGAGCCCTGATAAATGAGCAGTTCTTC.

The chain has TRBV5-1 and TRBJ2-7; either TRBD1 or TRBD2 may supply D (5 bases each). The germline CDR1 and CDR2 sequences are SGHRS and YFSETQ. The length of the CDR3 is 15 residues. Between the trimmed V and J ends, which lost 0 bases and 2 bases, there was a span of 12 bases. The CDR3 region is CASSLVGRGPYEQYF. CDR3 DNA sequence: TGCGCCAGCAGCTTGGTGGGACGAGGCCCCTACGAGCAGTACTTC.

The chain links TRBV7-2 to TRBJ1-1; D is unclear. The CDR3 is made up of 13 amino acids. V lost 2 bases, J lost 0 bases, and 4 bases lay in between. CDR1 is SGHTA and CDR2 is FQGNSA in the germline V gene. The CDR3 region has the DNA TGTGCCAGCAGCTTATTAATGAACACTGAAGCTTTCTTT. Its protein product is CASSLLMNTEAFF.

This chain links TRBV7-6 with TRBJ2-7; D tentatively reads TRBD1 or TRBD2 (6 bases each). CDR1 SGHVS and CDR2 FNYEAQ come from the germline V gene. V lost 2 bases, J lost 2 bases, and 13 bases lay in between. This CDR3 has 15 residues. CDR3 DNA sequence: TGTGCCAGCAGCTTACTCCGGGGGCCCCCCTACGAGCAGTACTTC. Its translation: CASSLLRGPPYEQYF.